Listed below are T cell receptor beta chains from one sample, sequenced in a study of cytomegalovirus exposure and HLA in healthy donors. Repertoires were generated with immunoSEQ multiplex PCR, while TCRdb's copy carries only in-frame clones and drops some. Its table lists about 130,000 clones. Sequenced material: PBMCs. The receptors derive from a man aged 40-50 years in good health and CMV-seronegative. Each CDR3 is given with its conserved first and last residue. The order of the fields is CDR3 length, V gene, D gene, J gene, CDR3 DNA, CDR3 protein. D genes are given only for firm matches.

12,TRBV9,-,TRBJ2-1,TGTGCCAGCTCCATAGAGGGCAATGAGCAGTTCTTC,CASSIEGNEQFF
15,TRBV6-5,-,TRBJ1-2,TGTGCCAGCAGCTCCACCCCCGGGAGGAACTATGGCTACACCTTC,CASSSTPGRNYGYTF
17,TRBV11-2,TRBD1,TRBJ1-2,TGTGCCAGCCGCCCGATCCGGGACAGGGAAGGGGTTGGCGGCTACACCTTC,CASRPIRDREGVGGYTF
13,TRBV7-3,TRBD2,TRBJ2-1,TGTGCCAGCAGCCCAGGGACTAACAATGAGCAGTTCTTC,CASSPGTNNEQFF
16,TRBV7-9,TRBD2,TRBJ2-2,TGTGCCAGCAGCTTAGGACTAGCGGGAGGCACCGGGGAGCTGTTTTTT,CASSLGLAGGTGELFF
14,TRBV25-1,-,TRBJ2-5,TGTGCCAGCAGTCCGGGCGGGGTGCAAGAGACCCAGTACTTC,CASSPGGVQETQYF
14,TRBV2,-,TRBJ2-2,TGTGCCAGCAGTGATGGCAGTCGTCCCGGGGAGCTGTTTTTT,CASSDGSRPGELFF
13,TRBV19,TRBD1,TRBJ1-5,TGTGCCAGTAGGACAGGGATCAATCAGCCCCAGCATTTT,CASRTGINQPQHF
15,TRBV7-3,-,TRBJ2-2,TGTGCCAGCAGCTTAACGAGAAGGGGAACCGGGGAGCTGTTTTTT,CASSLTRRGTGELFF
18,TRBV10-2,TRBD1,TRBJ2-6,TGCGCCAGCTCTTTGGCCCGGACAGGCACCTCTGGGGCCAACGTCCTGACTTTC,CASSLARTGTSGANVLTF
15,TRBV30,-,TRBJ1-6,TGTGCCTGGACCCCCCCCGGGAGTTATAATTCACCCCTCCACTTT,CAWTPPGSYNSPLHF
19,TRBV6-7,TRBD1,TRBJ1-5,TGTGCCAGCAGTTACTCGAGCGACAGGGAGGAGTTTGGTGGTCAGCCCCAGCATTTT,CASSYSSDREEFGGQPQHF
14,TRBV29-1,TRBD2,TRBJ2-1,TGCAGCGTTGAAAGAGCGGGAGTCTACAATGAGCAGTTCTTC,CSVERAGVYNEQFF
17,TRBV5-4,-,TRBJ2-2,TGTGCCAGCAGCTTGGGGGGCGGTGGCGCGAACACCGGGGAGCTGTTTTTT,CASSLGGGGANTGELFF
16,TRBV7-7,TRBD2,TRBJ2-1,TGTGCTAGCAGCTGGGGGCAGACTAGCGGGAGAGGTGAGCAGTTCTTC,CASSWGQTSGRGEQFF
16,TRBV5-4,TRBD2,TRBJ2-7,TGTGCCAGCAGCCCCGGCGGGGTAGCGGGGGTATACGAGCAGTACTTC,CASSPGGVAGVYEQYF
15,TRBV15,TRBD1,TRBJ2-3,TGTGCCACCAGCACAGGACAGGGGAGCACAGATACGCAGTATTTT,CATSTGQGSTDTQYF
15,TRBV7-9,-,TRBJ2-3,TGTGCCAGCAGCCGGCCCAGGCTGGGTACAGATACGCAGTATTTT,CASSRPRLGTDTQYF
15,TRBV5-6,-,TRBJ1-5,TGTGCCAGCAGCCGAGGCCTTTATAGCAATCAGCCCCAGCATTTT,CASSRGLYSNQPQHF
13,TRBV29-1,-,TRBJ2-2,TGCAGCGTTAGGACAGTACTCATCGGGGAGCTGTTTTTT,CSVRTVLIGELFF
14,TRBV5-1,-,TRBJ2-1,TGCGCCAGCAGCTTGGTCCCTCAGTACAATGAGCAGTTCTTC,CASSLVPQYNEQFF
18,TRBV7-9,TRBD2,TRBJ2-7,TGTGCCAGCAGCTTAGGTTCGTTAGGTCTAGCGGGAGAAGGCGAGCAGTACTTC,CASSLGSLGLAGEGEQYF
15,TRBV2,-,TRBJ1-2,TGTGCCAGCTCCCAGGGGAGGGACGTCAACTATGGCTACACCTTC,CASSQGRDVNYGYTF
14,TRBV7-9,-,TRBJ1-1,TGTGCCAGCAGCTTAGCGACTGCGGGAACTGAAGCTTTCTTT,CASSLATAGTEAFF
13,TRBV15,TRBD2,TRBJ2-7,TGTGCCACCCGACTAGCGGGAACCTACGAGCAGTACTTC,CATRLAGTYEQYF
16,TRBV11-2,TRBD2,TRBJ2-3,TGTGCCAGCATTAGTCAGCGGGAGTCCCCCAGGGATACGCAGTATTTT,CASISQRESPRDTQYF
14,TRBV7-3,-,TRBJ2-2,TGTGCCAGCAGCTCAGGATCGAAAACCGGGGAGCTGTTTTTT,CASSSGSKTGELFF
15,TRBV5-1,-,TRBJ2-1,TGCGCCAGCAGCTCGGACGGGGGATCCTACAATGAGCAGTTCTTC,CASSSDGGSYNEQFF
13,TRBV10-3,TRBD1,TRBJ1-5,TGTGCCATCAGTGGGGACAGGGCTAAGCCCCAGCATTTT,CAISGDRAKPQHF
15,TRBV6-5,-,TRBJ2-5,TGTGCCAGCAGTTTCTCATGGGGAGCACCAGAGACCCAGTACTTC,CASSFSWGAPETQYF
18,TRBV27,TRBD2,TRBJ2-2,TGTGCCAGCAGTCGCGGACTAGAAAAGACAGCGAACACCGGGGAGCTGTTTTTT,CASSRGLEKTANTGELFF
13,TRBV11-3,-,TRBJ2-1,TGTGCCAGCAGCACCAGACTAGGCTGGGAGCAGTTCTTC,CASSTRLGWEQFF
15,TRBV13,TRBD2,TRBJ2-3,TGTGCCAGCAGCTTAAATAGCGGGAGGGGAGATACGCAGTATTTT,CASSLNSGRGDTQYF
14,TRBV6-5,TRBD1,TRBJ2-7,TGTGCCAGCAGTACGACAGGGGGCACCTACGAGCAGTACTTC,CASSTTGGTYEQYF
17,TRBV9,-,TRBJ2-6,TGTGCCAGCAGCCCCCCGGAGGGGCCCCCCGGGGCCAACGTCCTGACTTTC,CASSPPEGPPGANVLTF
16,TRBV4-3,-,TRBJ2-2,TGCGCCAGCAGCCAAAACAGGGAATTGTCCACCGGGGAGCTGTTTTTT,CASSQNRELSTGELFF
15,TRBV4-1,TRBD1,TRBJ2-5,TGCGCCAGCAGCCAAGAGGGACAGGGTCTTGAGACCCAGTACTTC,CASSQEGQGLETQYF
14,TRBV6-6,-,TRBJ2-3,TGTGTCAGCAGTCCCGAGCCTAGCACAGATACGCAGTATTTT,CVSSPEPSTDTQYF
15,TRBV7-8,-,TRBJ1-2,TGTGCCAGCAGCTTAGGCGGCAGGGAGGGATATGGCTACACCTTC,CASSLGGREGYGYTF
14,TRBV30,TRBD1,TRBJ2-5,TGTGCCTGGAGCGCTAAGGGGGCTGGGGAGACCCAGTACTTC,CAWSAKGAGETQYF